This T cell receptor (beta chain) was found in a study of shared clonotypes between healthy human individuals. Every subset had its genomic DNA shared out evenly among several immunoSEQ plates. Only in-frame clones appear in the TCRdb table, and some are missing; sequencing was by immunoSEQ multiplex PCR. The table shows more than 2 million clones, with 85% to 95% occurring only once. This clone was seen only once. Sequenced sample: naive CD4+ T cells sorted from blood. Subset described: CD45RA+ positively selected. The receptor comes from a man aged 18 to 30 in good health.

CDR3 residues: CAWSVLDHEQYF. CDR3 nucleotides: TGTGCCTGGAGTGTACTTGACCACGAGCAGTACTTC. The rearrangement joins TRBV30 to TRBJ2-7; no firm D call. CDR3 length: 12 amino acids. Trimming removed 0 bases from V and 5 bases from J, with 8 bases in between. In germline, CDR1 is GTSNPN, CDR2 SVGIG (reference sequence).